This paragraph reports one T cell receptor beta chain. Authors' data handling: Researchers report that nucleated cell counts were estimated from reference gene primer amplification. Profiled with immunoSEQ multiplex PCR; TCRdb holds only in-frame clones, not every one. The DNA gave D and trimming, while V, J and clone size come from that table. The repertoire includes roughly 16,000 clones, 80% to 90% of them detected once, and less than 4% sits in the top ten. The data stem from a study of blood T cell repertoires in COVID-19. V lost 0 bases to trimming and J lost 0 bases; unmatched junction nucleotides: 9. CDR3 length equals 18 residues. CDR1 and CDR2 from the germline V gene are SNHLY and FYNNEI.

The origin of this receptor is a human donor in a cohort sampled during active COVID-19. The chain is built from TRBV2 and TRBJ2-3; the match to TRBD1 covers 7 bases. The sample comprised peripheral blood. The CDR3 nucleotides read TGTGCCAGCAGTGAAGCGTTCACAGGGGCGCCTAGCACAGATACGCAGTATTTT. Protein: CASSEAFTGAPSTDTQYF.